Listed below are T cell receptor beta chains from one sample, sequenced in a study of blood T cell repertoires in COVID-19. Using immunoSEQ multiplex PCR, the repertoire was profiled, and TCRdb retains in-frame clones only, with some absent. The sample contains approximately 220,000 clones, about four fifths of which appear only once. The specimen sequenced was PBMCs or T cells enriched from blood (not recorded which). The receptors shown here come from a woman in her fifties or sixties who had been exposed to COVID-19. Each CDR3 is given with its conserved first and last residue. Fields, in order: CDR3 protein, CDR3 DNA, clone size, J gene, D gene, V gene. The D gene is left open where the match is weak. The size entry is marked missing in some rows and otherwise reads once, few, many or a size class.

CASSSPDRGGNTIYF,TGTGCCAGCAGCTCGCCGGACAGGGGTGGAAACACCATATATTTT,few,TRBJ1-3,TRBD1,TRBV5-4
CASSFPGTLNTEAFF,TGTGCCAGCAGTTTCCCCGGGACACTGAACACTGAAGCTTTCTTT,once,TRBJ1-1,.,TRBV28
CASSPQGTNEAFF,TGTGCCAGCAGCCCCCAGGGGACAAACGAAGCTTTCTTT,.,TRBJ1-1,.,TRBV5-5
CASSPTLATPSYNEQFF,TGTGCCAGCAGCCCAACTCTAGCGACCCCTTCCTACAATGAGCAGTTCTTC,.,TRBJ2-1,.,TRBV7-9
CASSGLAGGRAEKLFF,TGTGCCAGCAGTGGTCTCGCAGGGGGTAGGGCCGAAAAACTGTTTTTT,.,TRBJ1-4,TRBD1,TRBV6-1
CASSLGQNVVNTIYF,TGTGCCAGCAGCTTGGGACAGAACGTCGTAAACACCATATATTTT,.,TRBJ1-3,.,TRBV5-5
CASSEAYTEAFF,TGTGCCAGCAGTGAGGCCTACACTGAAGCTTTCTTT,.,TRBJ1-1,.,TRBV2
CASSESWTVMGEQYF,TGTGCCAGCAGTGAAAGTTGGACAGTTATGGGGGAGCAGTACTTC,.,TRBJ2-7,.,TRBV2
CASSLASSNGYTF,TGTGCCAGCAGCTTAGCCTCCTCTAATGGCTACACCTTC,.,TRBJ1-2,.,TRBV7-9
CASSYSGPRREQYF,TGTGCCAGCAGTTACTCGGGGCCCAGACGGGAGCAGTACTTC,few,TRBJ2-7,.,TRBV6-5
CASTPPGQGAGVEAFF,TGTGCCAGCACCCCCCCTGGACAGGGGGCCGGGGTTGAAGCTTTCTTT,.,TRBJ1-1,TRBD1,TRBV6-2/TRBV6-3
CATSDSGRRYTF,TGTGCCACCAGTGATTCCGGGAGACGCTACACCTTC,.,TRBJ1-2,.,TRBV24-1
CASGLVGDRRNNEQFF,TGTGCTAGTGGTTTGGTAGGGGACAGGAGAAACAATGAGCAGTTCTTC,.,TRBJ2-1,TRBD1,TRBV12-5
CASSSPGGGLGEQFF,TGTGCCAGCAGTTCCCCCGGCGGGGGGTTAGGTGAGCAGTTCTTC,once,TRBJ2-1,TRBD2,TRBV28
CASSPKLQETQYF,TGCGCCAGCAGCCCGAAGCTTCAAGAGACCCAGTACTTC,.,TRBJ2-5,.,TRBV5-1